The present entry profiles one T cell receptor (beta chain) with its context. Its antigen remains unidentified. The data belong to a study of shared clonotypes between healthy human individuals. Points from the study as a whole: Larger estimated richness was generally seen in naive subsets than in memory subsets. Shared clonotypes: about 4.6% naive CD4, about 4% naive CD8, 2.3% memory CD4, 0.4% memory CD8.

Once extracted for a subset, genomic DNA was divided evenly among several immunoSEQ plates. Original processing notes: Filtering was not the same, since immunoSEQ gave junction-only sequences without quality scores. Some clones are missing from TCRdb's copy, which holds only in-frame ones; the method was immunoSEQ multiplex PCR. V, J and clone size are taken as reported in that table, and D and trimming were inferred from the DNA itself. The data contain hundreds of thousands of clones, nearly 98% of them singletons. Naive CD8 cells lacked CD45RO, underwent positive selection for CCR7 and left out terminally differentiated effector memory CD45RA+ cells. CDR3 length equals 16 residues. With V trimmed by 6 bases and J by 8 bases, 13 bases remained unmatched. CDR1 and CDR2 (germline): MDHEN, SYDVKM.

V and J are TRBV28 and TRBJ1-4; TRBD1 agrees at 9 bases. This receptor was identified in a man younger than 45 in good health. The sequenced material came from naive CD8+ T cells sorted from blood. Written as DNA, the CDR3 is TGTGCCAGCAGGGGAACAGGGGGCCAAGGGGAGGAAAAACTGTTTTTT. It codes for CASRGTGGQGEEKLFF.